A single sample gave rise to the 24 T cell receptor beta chains below, sequenced in a study of cytomegalovirus exposure and HLA in healthy donors. Only in-frame clones appear in the TCRdb table, and some are missing; sequencing was by immunoSEQ multiplex PCR. In the table there are under 75,000 clones, 90% to 97% of which are singletons. The sequenced sample was PBMCs. The source of these receptors is a woman between 18 and 30 years old in good health and CMV-seronegative.

The CDR3 nucleotides are TGTGCCAGCAGCGTAGCCCAAGCCTATGGCTACACCTTC. Translating it yields CASSVAQAYGYTF. V is TRBV9 and J is TRBJ1-2, with D hard to call. The germline V and J ends were trimmed by 0 bases and 4 bases, with 7 bases remaining between them. The CDR3 is made up of 13 amino acids. The germline CDR1 and CDR2 sequences are SGDLS and YYNGEE.

This chain links TRBV28 with TRBJ1-1; tentatively, D is TRBD1 (5 bases). V gave up 6 bases and J gave up 4 bases, with 18 bases separating them. In germline, CDR1 is MDHEN, CDR2 SYDVKM. This CDR3 has 15 residues. CDR3 in amino acids: CASSSLGQEGTEAFF. The CDR3 region has the DNA TGTGCCAGCAGCTCCCTGGGGCAGGAGGGCACTGAAGCTTTCTTT.

This chain uses TRBV7-9 with TRBJ2-7; TRBD1 might be the D (6 bases). The germline CDR1 and CDR2 sequences are SEHNR and FQNEAQ (reference sequence). This CDR3 spans 13 amino acids. The V and J ends lost 1 base and 7 bases respectively, with 11 bases between them. CDR3 loop: CASSLVGAPEQYF. The CDR3, as DNA: TGTGCCAGCAGCTTAGTGGGGGCCCCGGAGCAGTACTTC.

The chain has TRBV6-1 and TRBJ1-4; possible D gene TRBD1, 6 bases. In germline, CDR1 is MNHNS, CDR2 SASEGT. The CDR3 consists of 13 residues. Trimming pared 5 bases from V and 6 bases from J, leaving 10 bases between. The CDR3 region is CASSRTVDEKLFF. The CDR3, as DNA: TGTGCCAGCAGTCGGACAGTTGATGAAAAACTGTTTTTT.

The CDR3 sequence: CASSQRVGQGGYEQYF. CDR3 sequence (DNA): TGCGCCAGCAGCCAAAGGGTAGGGCAGGGTGGGTACGAGCAGTACTTC. The chain combines TRBV4-3 with TRBJ2-7, with D perhaps TRBD1 (5 bases). Trimming removed 2 bases at V and 4 bases at J, with 18 bases between. Germline lookup yields CDR1 LGHNA and CDR2 YSLEER. The CDR3 extends over 16 amino acids.

Concerning this clone: At one end the junction does not follow the germline gene, possibly because of a read error. The rearrangement joins TRBV28 to TRBJ2-7, with TRBD2 matching 13 bases. This CDR3 contains 14 residues. In germline, CDR1 is MDHEN, CDR2 SYDVKM. CDR3 nucleotide sequence: TGTGCCAGCAGTTTCCACGGACTAGCGGGGGCTGGGGGCTTC. This translates into CASSFHGLAGAGGF.

The chain employs TRBV7-2 and TRBJ2-3; D is unclear. Between the trimmed V and J ends, which lost 0 bases and 6 bases, there was a span of 13 bases. The CDR3 has 15 residues. Per the germline V gene, CDR1 is SGHTA and CDR2 is FQGNSA. DNA for the CDR3: TGTGCCAGCAGCTTAGCCGGCGGTGGTTCGGATACGCAGTATTTT. As protein: CASSLAGGGSDTQYF.

This chain uses TRBV18 with TRBJ1-4; possibly TRBD1 for D (5 bases). The V end lost 5 bases, the J end lost 4 bases, and 8 bases lay between the germline ends. The germline CDR1 and CDR2 sequences are KGHSH and LQKENI. This CDR3 has 13 residues. The CDR3 loop reads CASSEGLNEKLFF. Written as DNA, the CDR3 is TGTGCCAGCTCAGAGGGACTTAATGAAAAACTGTTTTTT.

This clone was detected once. V and J are TRBV28 and TRBJ2-7; 8 bases map to TRBD1. This CDR3 contains 15 residues. J lost 1 base, V lost 6 bases, and 8 bases had no gene match. CDR1 MDHEN and CDR2 SYDVKM come from the germline V gene. The CDR3 sequence: CASSPGGQGSYEQYF. CDR3 nucleotides: TGTGCCAGCAGCCCCGGTGGACAGGGATCCTACGAGCAGTACTTC. Variable domain in full (rest from reference TRBV28 and TRBJ2-7): DVKVTQSSRYLVKRTGEKVFLECVQDMDHENMFWYRQDPGLGLRLIYFSYDVKMKEKGDIPEGYSVSREKKERFSLILESASTNQTSMYLCASSPGGQGSYEQYFGPGTRLTVT.

This clone was picked up one time. This chain links TRBV27 with TRBJ2-3; tentative D call: TRBD1 (6 bases). The V end was cut by 7 bases, the J end by 2 bases, with 13 bases between. The CDR3 extends over 14 amino acids. The V gene's germline CDR1 is MNHEY and CDR2 SMNVEV (reference sequence). The CDR3 is CASTWGQATDTQYF. CDR3 DNA sequence: TGTGCCAGCACCTGGGGGCAGGCCACAGATACGCAGTATTTT.

The CDR3 spells CATDPPGGNSPLHF. CDR3 nucleotides: TGTGCCACCGACCCGCCAGGCGGGAATTCACCCCTCCACTTT. The J gene is TRBJ1-6, the V gene TRBV28; no definite D call. V was pared by 10 bases and J by 7 bases, with 17 bases between. Per germline, CDR1 MDHEN and CDR2 SYDVKM. The CDR3 sequence is 14 residues long.

The chain combines TRBV7-6 with TRBJ2-2; D perhaps matches TRBD2 (5 bases). V was clipped by 8 bases and J by 1 base, with 5 bases between them. CDR3 length: 12 amino acids. Germline V gene data show CDR1 as SGHVS and CDR2 as FNYEAQ. Written as DNA, the CDR3 is TGTGCCAGCGGGAGGAACACCGGGGAGCTGTTTTTT. Encoded protein: CASGRNTGELFF.

This clone came up once. The chain recombines TRBV6-4 with TRBJ1-1, with D maybe TRBD1 (5 bases). V lost 4 bases and J 1 base, leaving 7 bases between the germline ends. Per germline, CDR1 MRHNA and CDR2 SNTAGT. CDR3 length: 13 amino acids. The CDR3 sequence: CASSVDRNTEAFF. Written as DNA, the CDR3 is TGTGCCAGCAGTGTTGACAGGAACACTGAAGCTTTCTTT.

The chain uses TRBV7-2 and TRBJ2-7; D is perhaps TRBD1 (5 bases). Trimming removed 1 base at V and 12 bases at J, with 19 bases between. This CDR3 has 14 residues. CDR1 and CDR2 (germline): SGHTA, FQGNSA. For the CDR3, the DNA is TGTGCCAGCAGCTTAGGACCCCCTGGGGCCGTGGGGTACTTC. It is translated as CASSLGPPGAVGYF.

The chain recombines TRBV7-9 with TRBJ2-5; TRBD2 is a possible D gene (6 bases). Between the trimmed V and J ends, which lost 4 bases and 5 bases, there was a span of 17 bases. The CDR3 sequence is 15 residues long. CDR1 and CDR2 from the germline V gene are SEHNR and FQNEAQ (reference sequence). The CDR3 spells CASSSPRLVGETQYF. The CDR3 DNA is TGTGCCAGCAGCTCCCCTCGACTAGTTGGGGAGACCCAGTACTTC.

This chain connects TRBV18 to TRBJ1-1, with D perhaps matching TRBD1 (6 bases). V gave up 2 bases and J gave up 0 bases, with 19 bases separating them. Germline values: CDR1 KGHSH, CDR2 LQKENI. The CDR3 is 18 residues long. As DNA, the CDR3 is TGTGCCAGCTCACCAGGCCTTGTCGGGGGGCCTATGAACACTGAAGCTTTCTTT. Translated: CASSPGLVGGPMNTEAFF.

The rearrangement joins TRBV10-2 to TRBJ1-1, with no clear D. Trimming removed 8 bases at V and 5 bases at J, with 12 bases between. Germline CDR1 WSHSY, CDR2 SAAADI. This CDR3 spans 12 amino acids. The CDR3 sequence: CASGFQRTEAFF. Here the CDR3 DNA reads TGCGCCAGCGGGTTTCAGAGGACTGAAGCTTTCTTT.

The rearrangement uses TRBV6-5 and TRBJ2-2, with 7 bases matching TRBD2. The CDR3 covers 12 residues. Per the germline V gene, CDR1 is MNHEY and CDR2 is SVGAGI. Trimming at V came to 10 bases and at J to 6 bases, leaving 5 bases not matched to a gene. CDR3 amino acids: CATGGGPGELFF. For the CDR3, the DNA is TGTGCCACGGGGGGAGGGCCCGGGGAGCTGTTTTTT.

This clone has only one observation. V usage is TRBV7-2 and J usage is TRBJ2-2, with 12 bases matching TRBD2. This CDR3 is built from 16 residues. Losses at the gene ends were 5 bases for V and 4 bases for J; bases not matched to a gene: 5. CDR1 and CDR2 (germline): SGHTA, FQGNSA. The CDR3 DNA sequence: TGTGCCAGCAGCGCCCCGACTAGCGGGAGCACCGGGGAGCTGTTTTTT. Amino acid sequence: CASSAPTSGSTGELFF.

The chain recombines TRBV10-1 with TRBJ2-7; TRBD1 agrees at 7 bases. Germline V gene lookup returns CDR1 WNHNN and CDR2 SYGVQD (reference sequence). The J segment lost 0 bases and the V segment lost 6 bases, leaving 8 bases of the junction unmatched. The CDR3 runs 15 residues. CDR3 coding DNA: TGCGCCAGCAGGAGAGGGACAGCTACCTCCTACGAGCAGTACTTC. It yields the protein CASRRGTATSYEQYF.

This sequence joins TRBV19 and TRBJ2-1, with 8 bases identical to TRBD1. Germline lookup yields CDR1 LNHDA and CDR2 SQIVND (reference sequence). The CDR3 consists of 15 residues. J was trimmed by 0 bases and V by 7 bases; bases with no gene match: 5. CDR3 nucleotides: TGTGCCAGTACCGACAGGGGCGGCTCCTACAATGAGCAGTTCTTC. Encoded protein: CASTDRGGSYNEQFF.

The chain joins TRBV5-6 to TRBJ2-7; the D is unclear. V was trimmed by 4 bases and J by 3 bases, leaving 11 bases between them. This CDR3 is 13 amino acids long. The germline V gene has CDR1 SGHDT and CDR2 YYEEEE. The CDR3 DNA reads as TGTGCCAGCAGCCCCAGTGACTTCTACGAGCAGTACTTC. Protein sequence: CASSPSDFYEQYF.

The chain joins TRBV15 to TRBJ2-1; 9 bases line up with TRBD1. The V gene end was trimmed by 2 bases and the J gene end by 6 bases; junction bases not matched to a gene: 5. This CDR3 has 15 residues. Looked up from germline, CDR1 is LNHNV and CDR2 is YYDKDF (reference sequence). CDR3 DNA: TGTGCCACCAGCAGACGAAGACAGGGGGGCAATGAGCAGTTCTTC. Amino acids: CATSRRRQGGNEQFF.

This chain joins TRBV9 and TRBJ2-2; TRBD2 matches 9 bases. The V segment lost 4 bases and the J segment 5 bases; nucleotides outside the gene matches: 6. CDR1 is SGDLS, CDR2 YYNGEE, per germline. The CDR3 consists of 15 residues. CDR3 DNA: TGTGCCAGCAGCACAGGCGGGAGGGGGACCGGGGAGCTGTTTTTT. This encodes CASSTGGRGTGELFF.